These 27 T cell receptor beta chains were all obtained from the same sample, sequenced in a study of T cell responses to AZD1222 COVID-19 vaccine. Method: immunoSEQ multiplex PCR; TCRdb's copy keeps in-frame clones and lacks some. The sample includes some 140,000 clones, roughly 90% seen only once; the top ten take 1.9%. Sequencing was performed on peripheral blood, taken on day 0 of AZD1222 vaccination. These receptor sequences come from an adult in good health.

This chain joins TRBV5-5 and TRBJ2-2; D may match TRBD1 or TRBD2 (6 bases each). V lost 0 bases to trimming and J lost 6 bases, with 12 bases between them. Germline V gene sequence: CDR1 SGHKS, CDR2 YYEKEE (reference sequence). This CDR3 is built from 15 residues. CDR3 protein: CASSLEGGGSGELFF. The CDR3 bases are TGTGCCAGCAGCTTGGAGGGGGGCGGGTCCGGGGAGCTGTTTTTT.

This chain uses TRBV4-1 with TRBJ2-5; D is unresolved. V lost 3 bases to trimming and J lost 4 bases, with 6 bases between them. This CDR3 spans 12 amino acids. Germline V gives CDR1 MGHRA, CDR2 YSYEKL. The CDR3 nucleotides are TGCGCCAGCAGCCAGGCCGGAGAGACCCAGTACTTC. Its translation is CASSQAGETQYF.

The genes are TRBV5-4 and TRBJ2-7, with D tentatively TRBD1 (6 bases). Looked up from germline, CDR1 is SGHNT and CDR2 is YYREEE (reference sequence). The CDR3 extends over 13 amino acids. Trimming stripped 4 bases from V and 3 bases from J, with 11 bases between. CDR3 loop: CASSAVQGYEQYF. The CDR3 DNA reads TGTGCCAGCAGCGCGGTACAGGGCTACGAGCAGTACTTC.

The V and J genes are TRBV7-8 and TRBJ2-7, with D possibly TRBD1 on 8 matching bases. Trimming removed 5 bases at V and 6 bases at J, with 20 bases between. Per germline, CDR1 SGHVS and CDR2 FQNEAQ. The CDR3 runs to 15 residues. The DNA of the CDR3 is TGTGCCAGCAGCCCCAGGGGGCGGGAGATCCCCGAGCAGTACTTC. Translating it yields CASSPRGREIPEQYF.

CDR3 in amino acids: CASMPDTYNEQFF. In DNA form, the CDR3 reads TGTGCCAGCATGCCTGACACCTACAATGAGCAGTTCTTC. The chain links TRBV12-3 or TRBV12-4 to TRBJ2-1; D is undetermined. Trimming shortened V by 7 bases and J by 2 bases, and 9 bases separated the two germline ends. This CDR3 has 13 residues.

This rearrangement joins TRBV2 to TRBJ1-1; D unresolved. The germline V gene encodes CDR1 SNHLY and CDR2 FYNNEI. The CDR3 has 14 amino acids. The V and J ends lost 7 bases and 1 base respectively, with 13 bases between them. The chain's CDR3 is CASTPETQNTEAFF. CDR3 bases: TGTGCCAGCACCCCCGAGACACAGAACACTGAAGCTTTCTTT. Full variable domain (missing parts from reference TRBV2 and TRBJ1-1): EPEVTQTPSHQVTQMGQEVILRCVPISNHLYFYWYRQILGQKVEFLVSFYNNEISEKSEIFDDQFSVERPDGSNFTLKIRSTKLEDSAMYFCASTPETQNTEAFFGQGTRLTVV.

This chain uses TRBV28 with TRBJ1-2, with a weak D call TRBD1 (6 bases). The V gene lost 5 bases and the J gene lost 4 bases, with 14 bases spanning the gap. The CDR3 contains 14 residues. The germline V gene encodes CDR1 MDHEN and CDR2 SYDVKM. CDR3 protein: CASSGSLQGYGYTF. The DNA of the CDR3 is TGTGCCAGCAGTGGGAGTCTACAGGGCTATGGCTACACCTTC.

V usage is TRBV24-1 and J usage is TRBJ1-2; 7 nucleotides agree with TRBD1. The CDR3 is 13 residues long. Germline CDR1 KGHDR, CDR2 SFDVKD. V gave up 4 bases and J gave up 4 bases; unmatched junction bases: 2. CDR3 region: CATSDRDSYGYTF. The CDR3 DNA reads TGTGCCACCAGTGACCGGGACAGCTATGGCTACACCTTC.

The CDR3 bases are TGTGCCAGCAGCTTGGAGGGTCAGTACTACGAGCAGTACTTC. It codes for CASSLEGQYYEQYF. The chain carries TRBV5-5 and TRBJ2-7; D unclear. Trimming cost V 0 bases and J 3 bases, with 10 bases left between them. The CDR3 sequence is 14 residues long. Germline CDR1 reads SGHKS; CDR2 reads YYEKEE (reference sequence).

V and J are TRBV5-1 and TRBJ2-1, with TRBD2 matching 14 bases. The germline CDR1 and CDR2 sequences are SGHRS and YFSETQ. The CDR3 is made up of 17 amino acids. V was clipped by 5 bases and J by 7 bases; unmatched bases: 11. CDR3 in amino acids: CASRDETSGRAGNEQFF. In nucleotides, the CDR3 is TGCGCCAGCAGGGACGAGACTAGCGGGAGGGCTGGAAATGAGCAGTTCTTC.

This clone was counted a single time. The CDR3 protein is CASAGAWGKVGYTF. The CDR3 DNA reads TGTGCCAGCGCTGGGGCATGGGGGAAGGTTGGCTACACCTTC. J is TRBJ1-2 and V is TRBV7-2, with D possibly TRBD1 on 5 matching bases. The CDR3 runs to 14 residues. Trimming stripped 8 bases from V and 7 bases from J, with 20 bases between. Germline V CDR1 and CDR2: SGHTA, FQGNSA.

The chain joins TRBV9 to TRBJ1-2, with 8 positions matching TRBD1. Germline trimming cut 4 bases from V and 4 bases from J; bases unmatched to any gene: 9. The CDR3 is 15 amino acids. CDR1 and CDR2 (germline): SGDLS, YYNGEE. CDR3 sequence reads: CASSRVDRASYGYTF. CDR3 nucleotide sequence: TGTGCCAGCAGCCGGGTGGACAGGGCAAGCTATGGCTACACCTTC.

V usage is TRBV15 and J usage is TRBJ2-7, with D perhaps TRBD1 (7 bases). The CDR3 is 15 residues long. The germline V and J ends were trimmed by 1 base and 2 bases, with 12 bases remaining between them. The germline CDR1 and CDR2 sequences are LNHNV and YYDKDF (reference sequence). Here the CDR3 reads CATSRAGDRPYEQYF. For the CDR3, the DNA is TGTGCCACCAGCAGAGCGGGGGACAGACCCTACGAGCAGTACTTC.

The gene calls are TRBV27 and TRBJ2-7, with a tentative D call TRBD2 (6 bases). The CDR3 is 19 residues long. V lost 0 bases to trimming and J lost 1 base, with 22 bases between them. Per germline, CDR1 MNHEY and CDR2 SMNVEV (reference sequence). The CDR3 DNA follows: TGTGCCAGCAGTTTATCTAGGAGTAGGGGATCGGGACTTTCCTACGAGCAGTACTTC. As protein: CASSLSRSRGSGLSYEQYF.

The V and J genes are TRBV24-1 and TRBJ2-3; 10 nucleotides line up with TRBD2. The CDR3 runs to 15 residues. The ends lost 3 bases at V and 7 bases at J; junction bases unmatched: 6. Germline CDR1 and CDR2: KGHDR and SFDVKD. The CDR3 coding sequence is TGTGCCACCAGTGATACTAGCGGGGATGGAAATACGCAGTATTTT. Its translation: CATSDTSGDGNTQYF.

The V and J genes are TRBV5-4 and TRBJ1-2; 7 nucleotides match TRBD1. The CDR3 loop spans 17 amino acids. The V segment lost 0 bases and the J segment 2 bases; nucleotides outside the gene matches: 10. Germline CDR1 is SGHNT and CDR2 is YYREEE (reference sequence). This CDR3 is CASSLGQGVFENYGYTF. As DNA, the CDR3 is TGTGCCAGCAGCTTGGGCCAGGGGGTTTTCGAGAACTATGGCTACACCTTC.

V is TRBV19 and J is TRBJ2-7, with 7 bases that match TRBD2. V dropped 6 bases and J dropped 5; count of bases not matched to a gene: 7. This CDR3 region has 13 residues. CDR1 and CDR2 (germline): LNHDA, SQIVND (reference sequence). The CDR3 DNA follows: TGTGCCAGTAGGAGGACTAGTAATAACGAGCAGTACTTC. Protein sequence: CASRRTSNNEQYF. Full variable domain (rest looked up from reference TRBV19 and TRBJ2-7): DGGITQSPKYLFRKEGQNVTLSCEQNLNHDAMYWYRQDPGQGLRLIYYSQIVNDFQKGDIAEGYSVSREKKESFPLTVTSAQKNPTAFYLCASRRTSNNEQYFGPGTRLTVT.

The chain uses TRBV19 and TRBJ1-2; TRBD1 agrees at 7 bases. The CDR3 is 17 residues long. CDR1 and CDR2 (germline): LNHDA, SQIVND (reference sequence). V shed 2 bases and J 3 bases; nucleotides not matched to a gene: 12. The CDR3 sequence is CASSILSRDSVYYGYTF. In DNA, the CDR3 is TGTGCCAGTAGTATACTATCGCGGGACAGCGTTTACTATGGCTACACCTTC.

The chain couples TRBV19 to TRBJ1-5; D is unclear. Germline V lookup: CDR1 LNHDA, CDR2 SQIVND (reference sequence). The CDR3 runs to 16 residues. The V gene lost 5 bases and the J gene lost 2 bases, with 16 bases spanning the gap. The CDR3 DNA follows: TGTGCCAGTAGTGCGCACCGGACCCAGGGCAATCAGCCCCAGCATTTT. Amino acid sequence: CASSAHRTQGNQPQHF. The variable domain in full, with the rest retrieved from reference TRBV19 and TRBJ1-5, is DGGITQSPKYLFRKEGQNVTLSCEQNLNHDAMYWYRQDPGQGLRLIYYSQIVNDFQKGDIAEGYSVSREKKESFPLTVTSAQKNPTAFYLCASSAHRTQGNQPQHFGDGTRLSIL.

This rearrangement joins TRBV5-6 to TRBJ2-7; D might be TRBD1 or TRBD2, each matching 6 bases. Trimming removed 0 bases from V and 5 bases from J, with 15 bases in between. CDR1 and CDR2 from the germline V gene are SGHDT and YYEEEE. The CDR3 sequence is 15 residues long. This CDR3 reads CASSLGGGPGHEQYF. The CDR3 DNA sequence: TGTGCCAGCAGCTTGGGAGGGGGGCCTGGCCACGAGCAGTACTTC.

A single count supports this clone. The rearrangement links TRBV19 to TRBJ2-3; perhaps D is TRBD1 or TRBD2 (6 bases each). The germline V gene encodes CDR1 LNHDA and CDR2 SQIVND (reference sequence). CDR3 size: 14 residues. V dropped 6 bases and J dropped 5 bases, with 15 bases sitting between them. CDR3 in DNA: TGTGCCAGTAGCCTTGGGGGGCGCTTAGATACGCAGTATTTT. This codes for CASSLGGRLDTQYF.

This clone showed up just once. This rearrangement joins TRBV7-2 to TRBJ2-4; 7 positions match TRBD2. The J segment lost 4 bases and the V segment lost 0 bases, leaving 6 bases of the junction unmatched. The CDR3 covers 16 residues. The germline V gene encodes CDR1 SGHTA and CDR2 FQGNSA. DNA of the CDR3: TGTGCCAGCAGCTTAGCGAGGTGGGGGGGAAAAAACATTCAGTACTTC. Amino acids: CASSLARWGGKNIQYF.

This clone was observed a handful of times. The chain couples TRBV10-3 to TRBJ1-2; D unresolved. Germline values: CDR1 ENHRY, CDR2 SYGVKD. The CDR3 is 11 amino acids. Trimming removed 2 bases at V and 8 bases at J, with 6 bases between. DNA for the CDR3: TGTGCCATCAGTGAGCCGAGGGGCTACACCTTC. Its translation is CAISEPRGYTF.

This chain links TRBV20-1 with TRBJ1-5; D is perhaps TRBD1 (5 bases). Trimming removed 3 bases from V and 4 bases from J, with 13 bases in between. The length of the CDR3 is 14 residues. The germline V gene has CDR1 DFQATT and CDR2 SNEGSKA (reference sequence). The CDR3 here is CSASKYRTNQPQHF. As DNA, the CDR3 is TGCAGTGCTAGTAAATACAGGACGAATCAGCCCCAGCATTTT.

This clone was observed a single time. V is TRBV7-9 and J is TRBJ2-7; 7 bases agree with TRBD1. CDR1 and CDR2 (germline): SEHNR, FQNEAQ (reference sequence). This CDR3 has 16 residues. J lost 0 bases, V lost 3 bases, and 8 bases had no gene match. Written as DNA, the CDR3 is TGTGCCAGCAGCTTTTACAGGGGAACGAGCTCCTACGAGCAGTACTTC. Amino acid sequence: CASSFYRGTSSYEQYF.

J is TRBJ1-5 and V is TRBV19, with 9 bases fitting TRBD1. Unmatched junction bases numbered 8, after V lost 9 bases and J lost 5 bases. The CDR3 has 14 residues. CDR1 and CDR2 (germline): LNHDA, SQIVND (reference sequence). This CDR3 reads CASGDRGVYQPQHF. CDR3 nucleotides: TGTGCCAGCGGTGACAGGGGGGTCTATCAGCCCCAGCATTTT.

This sequence joins TRBV27 and TRBJ2-7, with D possibly TRBD1 on 6 matching bases. The germline gives CDR1 MNHEY, CDR2 SMNVEV (reference sequence). The CDR3 is 12 residues long. The V end lost 2 bases, the J end lost 6 bases, and 8 bases lay between the germline ends. CDR3 residues: CASSLAGAEQYF. DNA for the CDR3: TGTGCCAGCAGTTTAGCAGGGGCCGAGCAGTACTTC.